This T cell receptor (beta chain) appears in the sequencing data of a study of blood T cell repertoires in COVID-19. The wider study: There were acute and convalescent COVID-19 samples, and they came from the United States, Italy and Spain. PBMCs, B-cell-depleted T cells, or T cells were the source of the cDNA or gDNA that made up the material.

Per the original data handling: Reference gene primer amplification gave nucleated cell count estimates. Some clones are missing from TCRdb's copy, which holds only in-frame ones; the method was immunoSEQ multiplex PCR. V and J calls and clone size follow that table, whereas D and trimming were derived from the DNA. This repertoire shows 45,000 to 55,000 clones, about 90% found once; its top ten account for around 3.2%. Germline CDR1 is SGHTA and CDR2 is FQGNSA. J gave up 2 bases and V 5 bases, and 7 bases lay outside the gene matches. CDR3 length: 15 amino acids. This rearrangement joins TRBV7-2 to TRBJ1-2; 8 nucleotides align to TRBD1. This receptor was obtained from a human donor in a cohort sampled during active COVID-19. The material sequenced was peripheral blood. The CDR3 loop is CASSVRQGSNYGYTF. CDR3 in DNA: TGTGCCAGCAGCGTAAGACAGGGGTCGAACTATGGCTACACCTTC.